This T cell receptor beta chain is from a study of blood T cells in healthy people across ages. Across the study: Template-switching capture recovered about one barcoded beta molecule per two T cells.

There are many counts of this clonotype. Trimming left V 5 bases short and J 1 base short, with 9 bases between. CDR1 is SGHTA and CDR2 is FQGNSA in the germline V gene. The CDR3 runs to 13 residues. The use of a sample-barcoded 5' primer and a J-beta primer mix characterized a second PCR of about 7 to 12 cycles. There were at least 2.5 million CDR3-containing paired-end reads obtained from each sample. MiXCR, applied by TCRdb to the 5' RACE reads, yields one record per CDR3 protein. Among 650,000 to 900,000 distinct CDR3 sequences, approximately 59% were seen once, and the ten largest hold 25% to 30%.

This clonotype originated in a man younger than 40 in good health. The chain links TRBV7-2 to TRBJ2-7; a possible D gene is TRBD1 (6 bases). Sequencing was carried out using blood. In DNA, the CDR3 is TGTGCCAGCAGCCCAGGGGCGTCCTACGAGCAGTACTTC. Amino acid sequence: CASSPGASYEQYF.